Listed below are T cell receptor beta chains from one sample, sequenced in a study of blood T cell repertoires in COVID-19. Measured with immunoSEQ multiplex PCR; TCRdb has only the in-frame clones, and not every one. The sample lists fewer than 250,000 clones, 87% occurring once. Material for sequencing was PBMCs or T cells enriched from blood (not recorded which). The receptors stem from a man younger than 45 in a cohort exposed to, infected with or recovered from COVID-19 (not recorded which). The CDR3 runs from the conserved cysteine through the conserved F or W. The D gene is left open where the match is weak. Only part of the rows carry a size: once, few, many, or a class if the clone is expanded.

d_call	cdr3_length	v_call	j_call	clone_size	cdr3_nt	cdr3_aa
NA	14	TRBV2	TRBJ2-7	NA	TGTGCCAGCAGCGTCGAGTCGAATCTAAACGAGCAGTACTTC	CASSVESNLNEQYF
NA	15	TRBV6-5	TRBJ1-5	NA	TGTGCCAGCAGTTACTCGATACAGCTGAATCAGCCCCAGCATTTT	CASSYSIQLNQPQHF
NA	16	TRBV7-2	TRBJ2-4	NA	TGTGCCAGCAGCTTAGAACTCGGGAAAGCCAAAAACATTCAGTACTTC	CASSLELGKAKNIQYF
NA	13	TRBV5-3	TRBJ2-7	NA	TGTGCCAGAAGTCCCCTCCCTTGGTCGGGGCAGTACTTC	CARSPLPWSGQYF
NA	14	TRBV7-6	TRBJ2-7	NA	TGTGCCAGCAGCTTAAACAGGGCCTCCTACGAGCAGTACTTC	CASSLNRASYEQYF
TRBD2	14	TRBV7-3	TRBJ2-3	NA	TGTGCCAGCACAAGCGGGAGACGCACAGATACGCAGTATTTT	CASTSGRRTDTQYF
NA	15	TRBV28	TRBJ2-1	NA	TGTGCCAGCAGTTTACATCCGGGAGATAGTAATGAGCAGTTCTTC	CASSLHPGDSNEQFF
TRBD2	16	TRBV7-3	TRBJ2-1	NA	TGTGCCAGCAGCCCTCGCGGGAGGGGAGGGGGCAATGAGCAGTTCTTC	CASSPRGRGGGNEQFF
TRBD1	15	TRBV5-1	TRBJ2-7	once	TGCGCCAGCAGGCCCGGGACAGGGGGCTACTACGAGCAGTACTTC	CASRPGTGGYYEQYF
NA	13	TRBV5-1	TRBJ2-1	few	TGCGCCAGCAGCCCCCTTAGCGGCAATGAGCAGTTCTTC	CASSPLSGNEQFF
NA	17	TRBV9	TRBJ1-1	NA	TGTGCCAGCAGCGGATCCCCCCCGGGGGGAGACACTAATGAAGCTTTCTTT	CASSGSPPGGDTNEAFF
NA	14	TRBV2	TRBJ1-6	few	TGTGCCAGCAGTGATGGCCCAGGGAATTCACCCCTCCACTTT	CASSDGPGNSPLHF
NA	14	TRBV2	TRBJ2-1	NA	TGTGCCAGCATCACTCGTCTGTCCTACAATGAGCAGTTCTTC	CASITRLSYNEQFF
NA	16	TRBV18	TRBJ2-1	once	TGTGCCAGCTCACCAATTTCAGGGGTATCCTACAATGAGCAGTTCTTC	CASSPISGVSYNEQFF
TRBD2	14	TRBV19	TRBJ2-7	NA	TGTGCCAGTAGTATCGTGGGAGGGCCCTACGAGCAGTACTTC	CASSIVGGPYEQYF
NA	15	TRBV7-2	TRBJ2-1	NA	TGTGCCAGCAGCTTAGCCCAACTAGTCTACAATGAGCAGTTCTTC	CASSLAQLVYNEQFF
TRBD1	13	TRBV29-1	TRBJ2-3	once	TGCAGCGCCACGGACAGGGACGCAGATACGCAGTATTTT	CSATDRDADTQYF
TRBD1	16	TRBV11-2	TRBJ2-7	NA	TGTGCCAGCATTACTGGTCCAGGACAGGGGGTAGGGGAGCAGTACTTC	CASITGPGQGVGEQYF
TRBD2	15	TRBV27	TRBJ2-7	NA	TGTGCCAGCAGAGCCCCGACTAGCGGGAAGAACGAGCAGTACTTC	CASRAPTSGKNEQYF
NA	13	TRBV4-1	TRBJ1-2	NA	TGCGCCAGCAGCCAAGTTCCAGGGTTGGGCTACACCTTC	CASSQVPGLGYTF
NA	13	TRBV27	TRBJ1-5	NA	TGTGCCAGCAGTTTATTTTCTAATCAGCCCCAGCATTTT	CASSLFSNQPQHF
NA	13	TRBV28	TRBJ2-3	NA	TGTGCCAGCAGTCCCTCCTTGACAGATACGCAGTATTTT	CASSPSLTDTQYF
NA	11	TRBV27	TRBJ1-1	NA	TGTGCCACCGAACGAGGGCCCCAAGCTTTCTTT	CATERGPQAFF
NA	15	TRBV18	TRBJ2-7	NA	TGTGCCAGCTCGGCGGGGATAACAGGGGAATCCGAGCAGTACTTC	CASSAGITGESEQYF
NA	12	TRBV28	TRBJ1-2	few	TGTGCCAGCAGTTTATTCAGGAACGGCTACACCTTC	CASSLFRNGYTF
NA	14	TRBV14	TRBJ2-3	NA	TGTGCCAGCAGCCAAGCTCTAGGCACAGATACGCAGTATTTT	CASSQALGTDTQYF
TRBD1	17	TRBV9	TRBJ1-1	NA	TGTGCCAGCAGCGTATCAGGGGGCTCTTCGATGAGCACTGAAGCTTTCTTT	CASSVSGGSSMSTEAFF
NA	13	TRBV28	TRBJ1-2	NA	TGTGCCAGCAGACAGGGAGGGGAATATGGCTACACCTTC	CASRQGGEYGYTF
NA	15	TRBV3-1/TRBV3-2	TRBJ2-7	NA	TGTGCCAGCAGCCCACAAGTCAGGGACTCCTACGAGCAGTACTTC	CASSPQVRDSYEQYF
NA	14	TRBV3-1/TRBV3-2	TRBJ2-7	NA	TGTGCCAGCAGCCCCCGGGGGCGGGAGCGTGAGCAGTACTTC	CASSPRGREREQYF
NA	14	TRBV7-2	TRBJ1-5	NA	TGTGCCAGCAGCCTTTCAGGGATCAATCAGCCCCAGCATTTT	CASSLSGINQPQHF
TRBD2	13	TRBV7-2	TRBJ2-1	NA	TGTGCCCGGGGGCGGGGGACTAGTAGCGAGCAGTTCTTC	CARGRGTSSEQFF
TRBD2	16	TRBV7-9	TRBJ2-1	once	TGTGCCAGCAGCGCCCTGACTAGCGGGAGTTCGGATGAGCAGTTCTTC	CASSALTSGSSDEQFF
NA	14	TRBV5-5	TRBJ2-3	NA	TGTGCCAGCAGATCTCTGGGGCTAACAGATACGCAGTATTTT	CASRSLGLTDTQYF
NA	11	TRBV4-2	TRBJ2-3	NA	TGTGCCAGCGAGGGGGCAGATACGCAGTATTTT	CASEGADTQYF
NA	15	TRBV4-3	TRBJ1-1	NA	TGCGCCAGCAGCCCCTTCGTAGTAGGGGACACTGAAGCTTTCTTT	CASSPFVVGDTEAFF
TRBD2	15	TRBV5-1	TRBJ2-1	NA	TGCGCCAGCAGCTTGACTAGCGGGACCCCAACGGGGCAGTTCTTC	CASSLTSGTPTGQFF
NA	19	TRBV11-2	TRBJ2-6	NA	TGTGCCAGCAGCTTAGTGGCAGGGGCAAACCTCTCTGGGGCCAACGTCCTGACTTTC	CASSLVAGANLSGANVLTF
TRBD2	16	TRBV28	TRBJ2-2	NA	TGTGCCAGCAGTGCTAGACTAGCGGGGTACACCGGGGAGCTGTTTTTT	CASSARLAGYTGELFF
TRBD1	14	TRBV5-1	TRBJ2-7	NA	TGCGCCAGCGGCCCGGGAAGACAGGGCTACGAGCAGTACTTC	CASGPGRQGYEQYF